The rows below give T cell receptor beta chains drawn from one sample of a study of OX40 agonist ivuxolimab in advanced cancers. TCRdb's table, derived via immunoSEQ multiplex PCR, lists solely in-frame clones and lacks some. The sample has tens of thousands of clones, roughly 83% seen once. This specimen consisted of CD4+ or CD8+ T cells sorted from blood, obtained in a trial of the OX40 agonist ivuxolimab. These TCRs come from an adult with an advanced solid tumor such as melanoma, head and neck, liver or kidney cancer. Both conserved end residues are part of each CDR3. The D gene is left open where the match is weak. For some rows the clone size is stated as once, few or many, or as a class when expanded; others skip it.

CDR3nt	CDR3aa	abundance	d_gene	v_gene	j_gene
TGTGCCAGTAGTATTAAGGGTCGGGACACTGAAGCTTTCTTT	CASSIKGRDTEAFF	.	.	TRBV19	TRBJ1-1
TGTGCCAGCAGCCCGGGACAGCCAACTAACTATGGCTACACCTTC	CASSPGQPTNYGYTF	.	TRBD1	TRBV27	TRBJ1-2
TGCGCCAGCAGCTTGGGGGAGGGAGGGAGGATTTCCTACGAGCAGTACTTC	CASSLGEGGRISYEQYF	.	TRBD2	TRBV5-1	TRBJ2-7
TGTGCCAGCAGCTTCGCTAGCGGGGGGAGCTACGAGCAGTACTTC	CASSFASGGSYEQYF	.	TRBD2	TRBV5-4	TRBJ2-7
TGTGCCAGCAGTTTATCGATTCCAGGGGCGGGAGGGACAGATACGCAGTATTTT	CASSLSIPGAGGTDTQYF	.	TRBD2	TRBV27	TRBJ2-3
TGTGCCAGCAGCTCTTCCTCCCTGGAGAGCACAGATACGCAGTATTTT	CASSSSSLESTDTQYF	.	.	TRBV7-9	TRBJ2-3
TGTGCCACCGAAGACATTTTAGCCAAAAACATTCAGTACTTC	CATEDILAKNIQYF	once	.	TRBV19	TRBJ2-4
TGTGCCAGCAGCTTAGACAACTACTCCTACAATGAGCAGTTCTTC	CASSLDNYSYNEQFF	.	.	TRBV7-2	TRBJ2-1
TGTGCCAGTAGTCCCCAGGGATACAATGAGCAGTTCTTC	CASSPQGYNEQFF	.	.	TRBV19	TRBJ2-1
TGTGCCAGCAGGGACAGGGGCGCACGCACCGGGGAGCTGTTTTTT	CASRDRGARTGELFF	.	TRBD1	TRBV7-9	TRBJ2-2
TGCGCCACGGGACAGGCTTCCTACGAGCAGTACTTC	CATGQASYEQYF	.	TRBD1	TRBV4-1	TRBJ2-7
TGTGCCACCAGCAGAGATAGTTCCACGGGCCAGCCCCAGCATTTT	CATSRDSSTGQPQHF	.	.	TRBV15	TRBJ1-5
TGTGCCAGCAGCCTCAGAGGGAGGTGGAGCAATCAGCCCCAGCATTTT	CASSLRGRWSNQPQHF	.	.	TRBV6-4	TRBJ1-5
TGTGCCAGCAGTGGGACAGGACCTCAAGAGACCCAGTACTTC	CASSGTGPQETQYF	few	TRBD1	TRBV25-1	TRBJ2-5
TGTGCCAGCAGTTTACCCTTAGCGGGAGGGTACGATGAGCAGTTCTTC	CASSLPLAGGYDEQFF	.	TRBD2	TRBV28	TRBJ2-1
TGTGCCAGCAGGGTGGGGACAGGGAAGTACTATGGCTACACCTTC	CASRVGTGKYYGYTF	.	TRBD1	TRBV6-5	TRBJ1-2